This is a list of T cell receptor beta chains from one sample in a study of cytomegalovirus exposure and HLA in healthy donors. The repertoire was sequenced with immunoSEQ multiplex PCR; TCRdb's copy has only in-frame clones and lacks some. The sample shows around 150,000 clones, around 80% of them seen only once. The sample comprised PBMCs. These receptors were collected from a man aged 30-40 years in good health and CMV-seronegative. CDR3s include the opening cysteine and the closing phenylalanine or tryptophan.

V gene	J gene	CDR3 protein
TRBV4-1	TRBJ2-1	CASSHTVPTVIWNEQFF
TRBV28	TRBJ2-7	CASSLLAGANEQYF
TRBV9	TRBJ1-5	CASSVGWRLNQPQHF
TRBV6-5	TRBJ1-2	CASRQGGGYGYTF
TRBV19	TRBJ1-2	CASSTQGTVYGYTF
TRBV28	TRBJ1-1	CASSLGTGGYMNTEAFF
TRBV5-4	TRBJ2-5	CASSSLSSGGETQYF
TRBV12-2	TRBJ2-7	CASRSWGESSYEQYF
TRBV19	TRBJ1-5	CASSIGLSNQPQHF
TRBV6-6	TRBJ1-1	CASSYGRVPLNTEAFF
TRBV15	TRBJ2-7	CATSRGGVYEQYF
TRBV19	TRBJ2-7	CASSPRDRGLYEQYF
TRBV6-5	TRBJ1-4	CASSYRFFSNEKLFF
TRBV11-2	TRBJ1-5	CASSLGGGRDQPQHF
TRBV19	TRBJ2-1	CASSIWLGTGDEQFF
TRBV19	TRBJ2-7	CASSINSGSFEQYF
TRBV16	TRBJ2-3	CASSQRLAGVTDTQYF
TRBV7-9	TRBJ1-3	CASSLGPTGIDGNTIYF
TRBV6-1	TRBJ1-5	CASSEAESGGFLNQPQHF
TRBV6-5	TRBJ1-6	CASSPTLNSPLHF
TRBV5-6	TRBJ1-1	CASSSRWIQNTEAFF
TRBV11-2	TRBJ2-2	CASSFREGFTGELFF
TRBV5-1	TRBJ2-7	CASSPPNRGNEQYF
TRBV25-1	TRBJ1-5	CASSDGHSLQPQHF
TRBV27	TRBJ2-1	CASSLSPGGLGPGSYNEQFF
TRBV4-1	TRBJ1-1	CASSQALQGEVNTEAFF
TRBV19	TRBJ2-1	CASSIRDRGSFLFF
TRBV6-5	TRBJ2-7	CASGQGTLQYF
TRBV19	TRBJ2-1	CASSISGATYNEQFF
TRBV6-6	TRBJ1-1	CASINRGNTEAFF
TRBV28	TRBJ1-2	CASLINRGLNYGYTF
TRBV5-1	TRBJ2-5	CASSLAPYQETQYF
TRBV4-1	TRBJ2-1	CASSQDPGQSSYNEQFF
TRBV5-6	TRBJ2-7	CASSPGQSYEQYF
TRBV10-1	TRBJ2-2	CASSDGLAGGTNTGELFF